A single sample gave rise to the 28 T cell receptor beta chains below, sequenced in a study of cytomegalovirus exposure and HLA in healthy donors. Primers included in the PCR were 60 Vbeta and 13 Jbeta primers. TCRdb's copy holds only in-frame clones and misses some; the assay was immunoSEQ multiplex PCR. The sample has under 200,000 clones, around four fifths seen once; the top ten hold roughly 1.3%. The specimen was PBMCs. The receptor source for this set is a woman aged 45-60 years in good health and CMV-seronegative.

The chain combines TRBV14 with TRBJ1-1, with unresolved D. The CDR3 runs to 11 residues. Trimming stripped 4 bases from V and 7 bases from J, with 7 bases between. Germline CDR1 SGHDN, CDR2 FVKESK. This CDR3 reads CASSPLGEAFF. The CDR3 nucleotides are TGTGCCAGCAGCCCCCTCGGTGAAGCTTTCTTT.

The V gene is TRBV7-8, the J gene TRBJ1-2, with D possibly matching TRBD1 (5 bases). The CDR3 is 13 residues long. Germline V gene data show CDR1 as SGHVS and CDR2 as FQNEAQ. V lost 8 bases and J 1 base, leaving 11 bases between the germline ends. The CDR3 DNA sequence: TGTGCCAGCGGGGCTGGTTTTAACTATGGCTACACCTTC. It yields the protein CASGAGFNYGYTF. Filled out from reference TRBV7-8 and TRBJ1-2, the complete variable domain reads GAGVSQSPRYKVAKRGQDVALRCDPISGHVSLFWYQQALGQGPEFLTYFQNEAQLDKSGLPSDRFFAERPEGSVSTLKIQRTQQEDSAVYLCASGAGFNYGYTFGSGTRLTVV.

V gene TRBV7-7 combines with J gene TRBJ2-2; TRBD1 might be the D (5 bases). Germline CDR1 is SSHAT and CDR2 is FNYEAQ (reference sequence). Trimming left V 5 bases short and J 2 bases short, with 9 bases between. The CDR3 runs to 14 residues. CDR3 sequence: CASSLGQNTGELFF. The CDR3, as DNA: TGTGCCAGCAGCCTCGGACAAAACACCGGGGAGCTGTTTTTT.

This clone turned up a few times. This chain links TRBV28 with TRBJ1-2; TRBD1 matches at 9 bases. This CDR3 spans 15 amino acids. Germline V gene sequence: CDR1 MDHEN, CDR2 SYDVKM. Trimming took 2 bases from V and 2 from J; bases not matched to a gene: 3. The CDR3 sequence is CASSLPTGGNYGYTF. DNA of the CDR3: TGTGCCAGCAGTTTACCGACAGGGGGGAACTATGGCTACACCTTC.

On this clone: The junction departs from the called germline gene at one end, perhaps through a read error. V usage is TRBV4-3 and J usage is TRBJ1-2; D is perhaps TRBD1 (6 bases). The CDR3 totals 16 residues. Germline CDR1 and CDR2: LGHNA and YSLEER. The CDR3 reads CASSRDQRGGIEGYPF. CDR3 DNA: TGCGCCAGCAGCCGAGATCAGAGGGGGGGTATTGAGGGCTACCCCTTC.

The chain carries TRBV5-1 and TRBJ2-1; 7 nucleotides align to TRBD2. CDR1 is SGHRS and CDR2 is YFSETQ in the germline V gene. The CDR3 has 20 amino acids. The junction had 19 bases not matched to a gene; V was cut back by 3 bases and J by 1 base. The chain's CDR3 is CASSSPTFTIAGRSYNEQFF. In nucleotides, the CDR3 is TGCGCCAGCAGCTCACCCACGTTCACGATAGCGGGCCGATCCTACAATGAGCAGTTCTTC.

V usage is TRBV6-5 and J usage is TRBJ2-3; 9 bases agree with TRBD2. The V gene's germline CDR1 is MNHEY and CDR2 SVGAGI. After removal of 7 bases from V and 4 bases from J, the junction contained 9 bases not matched to a gene. The CDR3 is made up of 15 amino acids. The CDR3 DNA reads as TGTGCCAGCACTCCGCGGGAGGGCCGCGCAGATACGCAGTATTTT. This sequence encodes CASTPREGRADTQYF.

The rearrangement joins TRBV6-5 to TRBJ1-3; 7 nucleotides agree with TRBD1. With 6 bases clipped from V and 3 bases from J, the junction kept 8 bases outside the gene matches. CDR3 length equals 15 residues. CDR1 is MNHEY and CDR2 is SVGAGI in the germline V gene. CDR3 nucleotide sequence: TGTGCCAGCAGGGACGACAGGGTAAATGGAAACACCATATATTTT. As protein: CASRDDRVNGNTIYF.

The rearrangement joins TRBV10-3 to TRBJ2-3, with a tentative D call TRBD2 (6 bases). Germline loops: CDR1 ENHRY, CDR2 SYGVKD. V was trimmed by 10 bases and J by 6 bases, leaving 20 bases between them. The length of the CDR3 is 14 residues. This CDR3 is CATGGTHGLDTQYF. The CDR3 nucleotides read TGTGCCACCGGCGGGACCCATGGCCTCGATACGCAGTATTTT.

The chain employs TRBV7-8 and TRBJ2-7, with D perhaps matching TRBD1 (6 bases). V shed 1 base and J shed 2 bases, with 12 bases lying between them. This CDR3 comprises 15 residues. Germline V gene lookup returns CDR1 SGHVS and CDR2 FQNEAQ. In DNA, the CDR3 is TGTGCCAGCAGCTTAGATAGAGGGACAACCTACGAGCAGTACTTC. Translated, it gives CASSLDRGTTYEQYF.

The chain combines TRBV9 with TRBJ2-3; no definite D call. Trimming pared 1 base from V and 4 bases from J, leaving 10 bases between. CDR1 SGDLS and CDR2 YYNGEE come from the germline V gene. This CDR3 contains 14 residues. The CDR3 DNA is TGTGCCAGCAGCGTAACAGCCTTAGCAGATACGCAGTATTTT. Encoded protein: CASSVTALADTQYF.

This chain joins TRBV18 and TRBJ1-1; no clear D. The V end was cut by 1 base, the J end by 1 base, with 7 bases between. This CDR3 contains 14 residues. Germline CDR1 reads KGHSH; CDR2 reads LQKENI. The CDR3 loop is CASSPQEPNTEAFF. The CDR3 DNA reads TGTGCCAGCTCACCACAGGAGCCGAACACTGAAGCTTTCTTT.

This clone was detected a few times. The chain couples TRBV7-9 to TRBJ2-6; 7 bases align to TRBD1. Germline V gives CDR1 SEHNR, CDR2 FQNEAQ (reference sequence). The J segment lost 1 base and the V segment lost 5 bases, leaving 8 bases of the junction unmatched. The CDR3 is 17 residues long. The CDR3 spells CASSTADRTSGANVLTF. The DNA for the CDR3 is TGTGCCAGCAGCACCGCGGACAGGACGTCTGGGGCCAACGTCCTGACTTTC.

V gene TRBV4-2 combines with J gene TRBJ2-5; 14 bases match TRBD2. CDR1 LGHNA and CDR2 YNFKEQ come from the germline V gene. This CDR3 has 19 amino acids. V lost 2 bases to trimming and J lost 0 bases; unmatched junction nucleotides: 8. The CDR3 here is CASSQPSGTSGGYQETQYF. DNA for the CDR3: TGTGCCAGCAGCCAACCTTCCGGGACTAGCGGGGGTTACCAAGAGACCCAGTACTTC.

The chain combines TRBV2 with TRBJ1-3; D unresolved. The V end was cut by 5 bases, the J end by 0 bases, with 11 bases between. This CDR3 comprises 15 residues. Germline assignment: CDR1 SNHLY and CDR2 FYNNEI. CDR3 bases: TGTGCCAGCAGTCCGGTTTTCTTCTCTGGAAACACCATATATTTT. Translation gives CASSPVFFSGNTIYF.

This clone occurred a few times. The J gene is TRBJ2-7, the V gene TRBV27; 13 positions match TRBD2. This CDR3 is built from 14 residues. J lost 1 base, V lost 10 bases, and 4 bases had no gene match. Germline V gene sequence: CDR1 MNHEY, CDR2 SMNVEV (reference sequence). The CDR3 spells CATKLAGGSYEQYF. The CDR3 DNA sequence: TGTGCCACAAAACTAGCGGGAGGGTCCTACGAGCAGTACTTC.

The chain carries TRBV6-5 and TRBJ1-4, with TRBD1 matching over 8 bases. Trimming removed 2 bases from V and 5 bases from J; junction bases left unmatched: 4. The CDR3 runs 15 residues. Germline CDR1 reads MNHEY; CDR2 reads SVGAGI. CDR3 DNA sequence: TGTGCCAGCAGTTACCTCAGGGGGCCAAATGAAAAACTGTTTTTT. Amino acids: CASSYLRGPNEKLFF.

The chain combines TRBV6-1 with TRBJ1-6, with TRBD1 matching 7 bases. The CDR3 totals 14 residues. V gave up 7 bases and J gave up 10 bases; unmatched junction bases: 10. In germline, CDR1 is MNHNS, CDR2 SASEGT. CDR3 amino acids: CASMKDRRGSPLHF. The CDR3 DNA follows: TGTGCCAGCATGAAGGACAGGAGAGGATCACCCCTCCACTTT.

The CDR3 region is CASSVGGVGEQFF. Here the CDR3 DNA reads TGTGCCAGCAGCGTAGGGGGAGTTGGGGAGCAGTTCTTC. The chain is built from TRBV7-3 and TRBJ2-1; D perhaps matches TRBD1 (6 bases). Germline V gene lookup returns CDR1 SGHTA and CDR2 FQGTGA. V lost 5 bases, J lost 10 bases, and 15 bases lay in between. The CDR3 length is 13 residues.

The chain has TRBV7-2 and TRBJ2-1; 13 positions match TRBD2. The V gene end was trimmed by 7 bases and the J gene end by 1 base; junction bases not matched to a gene: 10. Germline values: CDR1 SGHTA, CDR2 FQGNSA. The CDR3 has 18 amino acids. This chain's CDR3 is CASIQEMGLAGSYNEQFF. The CDR3 DNA is TGTGCCAGCATTCAAGAGATGGGACTAGCGGGATCCTACAATGAGCAGTTCTTC.

V usage is TRBV6-4 and J usage is TRBJ2-1; 8 bases agree with TRBD2. The CDR3 runs to 15 residues. The ends lost 8 bases at V and 0 bases at J; junction bases unmatched: 6. Germline V lookup: CDR1 MRHNA, CDR2 SNTAGT. The CDR3 bases are TGTGCCAGCCGGCGCGGGGGGAGCTCCTACAATGAGCAGTTCTTC. Translation: CASRRGGSSYNEQFF.

The chain carries TRBV5-1 and TRBJ1-2; 8 nucleotides match TRBD1. Germline V gene lookup returns CDR1 SGHRS and CDR2 YFSETQ. The CDR3 extends over 15 amino acids. The ends lost 3 bases at V and 5 bases at J; junction bases unmatched: 9. The CDR3 sequence: CASSSSGTGPYGYTF. CDR3 sequence (DNA): TGCGCCAGCAGCTCGTCCGGGACAGGCCCGTATGGCTACACCTTC.

This clone was seen a handful of times. This chain joins TRBV5-4 and TRBJ2-1, with D possibly TRBD2 on 6 matching bases. V lost 0 bases and J 9 bases, leaving 16 bases between the germline ends. CDR1 and CDR2 (germline): SGHNT, YYREEE (reference sequence). The CDR3 is 15 amino acids. The CDR3 nucleotides are TGTGCCAGCAGCTTGGGGTCCCGCGGGGATCCTGAGCAGTTCTTC. Residues: CASSLGSRGDPEQFF.

V gene TRBV9 combines with J gene TRBJ2-3; D possibly corresponds to TRBD1 (7 bases). With 3 bases removed from V and 8 bases from J, the gap between germline ends came to 16 bases. The CDR3 has 14 residues. Germline V gives CDR1 SGDLS, CDR2 YYNGEE. This CDR3 is CASSGPAQGGTQYF. The CDR3 DNA reads TGTGCCAGCAGCGGACCCGCCCAGGGGGGTACGCAGTATTTT.

This chain links TRBV19 with TRBJ1-2, with TRBD1 matching 8 bases. There are 15 residues in the CDR3. The germline V gene has CDR1 LNHDA and CDR2 SQIVND (reference sequence). Trimming took 6 bases from V and 7 from J; bases not matched to a gene: 13. As DNA, the CDR3 is TGTGCCAGTAGCGTACTTCAGACAGGGGATCGTGGCTACACCTTC. Its protein product is CASSVLQTGDRGYTF.

The chain uses TRBV6-5 and TRBJ2-7, with TRBD1 identical over 9 bases. The CDR3 runs to 13 residues. CDR1 is MNHEY and CDR2 is SVGAGI in the germline V gene. After removal of 2 bases from V and 11 bases from J, the junction contained 7 bases not matched to a gene. CDR3 region: CASSYTRDRDKYF. In DNA form, the CDR3 reads TGTGCCAGCAGTTACACCCGGGACAGGGATAAGTACTTC.

The chain employs TRBV7-3 and TRBJ1-2, with 9 nucleotides matching TRBD1. From germline, CDR1 is SGHTA and CDR2 FQGTGA. Trimming at V came to 5 bases and at J to 5 bases, leaving 6 bases not matched to a gene. The CDR3 consists of 14 residues. As DNA, the CDR3 is TGTGCCAGCAGCGCCCGGGACAGGGTTTATGGCTACACCTTC. Protein sequence: CASSARDRVYGYTF.

The V call is TRBV5-6, the J call TRBJ2-5; 7 bases agree with TRBD2. The DNA matches TRBJ2-7 better at its end, which makes the J call doubtful. Germline V gene sequence: CDR1 SGHDT, CDR2 YYEEEE. The CDR3 length is 17 residues. The CDR3 region is CASSPRRGILSSYEQYF. DNA for the CDR3: TGTGCCAGCAGCCCCCGGCGGGGGATCCTTAGCTCCTACGAGCAGTACTTC.